This T cell receptor (beta chain) was captured in a study of shared clonotypes between healthy human individuals (dated by TCRdb to the early 2020s). General notes on the study: The cohort included a few men and two women between 18 and 49 years of age. Per donor, three plates each were used for CD4 naive and CD4 memory, two for CD8 naive, and one for CD8 memory. To estimate repertoire size and how much clonotypes are shared between individuals, the study performed deep sequencing of blood TCR repertoires from a few healthy adults. To increase sequencing depth and limit assay-specific biases, different laboratories used diverse techniques to prepare libraries and sequence TCR repertoires. Each donor's leukapheresis produced roughly between roughly 0.85 and 9.5 billion PBMCs.

The CDR3 runs 14 amino acids, cysteine and phenylalanine included. Of the read, only the CDR3 DNA is kept; its 42 bases are in frame from base 1. The germline ends are 11 bases apart after V is trimmed by 1 base and J by 6 bases. The germline V gene encodes CDR1 SGHDT and CDR2 YYEEEE. CD8 naive samples were CD45RO-negative cells positively selected for CCR7, giving a CD45RA+CCR7+ population that excluded TemRA cells. Donors were healthy HIV-negative adults with no recently reported acute infections or vaccinations. Every donor was a Caucasian adult living in Nashville, Tennessee, USA. Blood was obtained by leukapheresis, after which PBMCs were separated by Ficoll-Histopaque density gradient centrifugation and cryopreserved in liquid nitrogen vapor phase. Purity and quantity of every magnetically sorted T cell population were checked by analytical flow cytometry. Genomic DNA was isolated from every sorted fraction and measured by UV absorbance on a Nanodrop 2000c.

Of note for this clone: This receptor's antigen is unknown. The sample holds no much larger clone one base away, and base qualities are not on file.

The investigation overall reported the following: Naive subsets generally had larger estimated clonotype richness than memory subsets did. Sampling was restricted to blood, and TCR repertoires in tissues likely differ from the TCR repertoires found in blood. Pairwise subsampling indicated that sequencing depth was expected to affect the degree of clonotype sharing among donors. Roughly 5% of naive CD4, 3.5% of naive CD8, roughly 2.5% of memory CD4, and 0.4% of memory CD8 clonotypes were shared across several donors. Rarefaction of sorted-subset datasets indicated incomplete sequencing despite the large sequencing depth. Clonotypes shared by all four sorted-subset donors showed higher generation probabilities than non-shared clonotypes. Because the study included a small number of donors, the genetic and exposure-history diversity represented was limited.

Using the deep immunoSEQ assay, TCR CDR3 regions were amplified from genomic DNA by multiplex PCR. For each cell subset, the extracted genomic DNA was distributed evenly across all wells of several immunoSEQ 96-well plates, and each plate served as one replicate. For sorted subsets, 200 to 250 ng of genomic DNA, equivalent to 30,000 or so T cell genomes, went into each replicate PCR. The purified libraries were quantified using a Qubit 3.0 fluorometer, sized with a Bioanalyzer 2100, and then quantified again using the KAPA Library Quantification kit. Each immunoSEQ 96-well plate was sequenced on its own single-read 150-cycle Illumina NextSeq 550 flow cell. The original methods were these. Because the immunoSEQ output held only junctional sequences and lacked quality scores, the filtering could not match the filtering applied to full-length reads. To assign V/J genes and CDR3, sequences were annotated against IMGT germline references using PyIR, a Python wrapper for IgBLAST v1.9. Reads were removed for weak V/J assignments (E-value above 1e-6), missing CDR3, stop codons, out-of-frame junctions, or ambiguous translated residues. A V3J clonotype was defined by an identical inferred V gene, J gene, and CDR3 amino acid sequence. Percentage overlap between repertoires was computed as shared unique clonotypes divided by the size of the smaller repertoire. RTK rarefaction, the Chao1 estimator, and Recon v2.1 estimates of unobserved clonotypes were used to assess repertoire richness. OLGA was used to compute generation probabilities for all TCRbeta clonotypes that the gDNA method yielded from four donors. The clones in this table, taken by TCRdb from immuneACCESS, are in-frame only. Not every clone is retained; where verified, under half of the shortfall comes from an unresolved V gene, and the cause of the rest is unknown. That table gives V, J and clone size, and the DNA gave D and trimming. Within this sample are roughly 810,000 clones, with around 96% of them counted one time only. The ten biggest clones cover under 0.25% of the sample.

The V and J genes are TRBV5-6 and TRBJ1-5; TRBD1 is a possible D gene, resting on 5 matching bases. This clonotype was obtained from a young man in good health. The sequenced sample was naive CD8+ T cells sorted from blood. What the cell subset or site label conveys for this sample: CD45RA+CCR7+. The CDR3 protein is CASSLSQGTQPQHF. The DNA is TGTGCCAGCAGCTTGAGTCAGGGTACTCAGCCCCAGCATTTT.